Listed below are T cell receptor beta chains from one sample, sequenced in a study of blood T cell repertoires in COVID-19. Assay: immunoSEQ multiplex PCR; the TCRdb copy retains only in-frame clones and omits some. Of around 500,000 clones in the sample, around 85% were seen once. The sample was PBMCs or T cells enriched from blood (not recorded which). The receptors were gathered from a woman aged 55 to 70 who had recovered from COVID-19. CDR3s include the opening cysteine and the closing phenylalanine or tryptophan. D genes are given only for firm matches. For some rows the clone size is stated as once, few or many, or as a class when expanded; others skip it.

length,V,J,size,D,CDR3,DNA
16,TRBV27,TRBJ1-4,once,TRBD1,CASSYSLRGLGEKLFF,TGTGCCAGCAGCTATTCACTCAGGGGGCTGGGCGAAAAACTGTTTTTT
17,TRBV2,TRBJ1-4,NA,TRBD1,CASSFRQGGTTNEKLFF,TGTGCCAGCAGCTTCCGACAGGGTGGGACAACTAATGAAAAACTGTTTTTT
15,TRBV11-3,TRBJ2-1,once,TRBD2,CASSYSGGPYNEQFF,TGTGCCAGCAGCTATAGCGGGGGGCCTTACAATGAGCAGTTCTTC
12,TRBV12-3/TRBV12-4,TRBJ1-1,NA,NA,CASKTRWTEAFF,TGTGCCAGCAAAACTCGGTGGACTGAAGCTTTCTTT
15,TRBV2,TRBJ1-1,NA,NA,CASSPFNHGGTEAFF,TGTGCCAGCAGTCCCTTTAACCACGGAGGCACTGAAGCTTTCTTT
15,TRBV13,TRBJ1-4,NA,TRBD1,CASSPRGQINEKLFF,TGTGCCAGCAGCCCGAGGGGACAGATTAATGAAAAACTGTTTTTT
15,TRBV2,TRBJ1-2,NA,TRBD1,CASSARPTGSYGYTF,TGTGCCAGCAGCGCTCGCCCGACAGGGAGCTATGGCTACACCTTC
14,TRBV11-2,TRBJ2-7,NA,NA,CASSAQRASYEQYF,TGTGCCAGCAGTGCACAGCGGGCCTCCTACGAGCAGTACTTC
13,TRBV6-5,TRBJ2-5,NA,NA,CASKQGGGETQYF,TGTGCCAGCAAACAGGGTGGTGGAGAGACCCAGTACTTC
16,TRBV28,TRBJ1-2,once,TRBD1,CASTPGQGASLKGYTF,TGTGCCAGCACTCCGGGACAGGGGGCGAGTTTGAAGGGCTACACCTTC
13,TRBV2,TRBJ1-2,NA,TRBD1,CASSPGTGDGYTF,TGTGCCAGCAGCCCCGGGACAGGGGATGGCTACACCTTC
15,TRBV18,TRBJ1-2,NA,NA,CASSPLTGQFYGYTF,TGTGCCAGCTCACCTCTCACCGGACAGTTCTATGGCTACACCTTC
16,TRBV2,TRBJ1-1,NA,NA,CASSEGKRSRNTEAFF,TGTGCCAGCAGTGAAGGGAAACGGAGTCGGAACACTGAAGCTTTCTTT
12,TRBV10-2,TRBJ2-7,NA,NA,CASRDNSREQYF,TGCGCCAGCAGGGACAATTCCCGCGAGCAGTACTTC
16,TRBV7-9,TRBJ2-2,NA,NA,CASSPSGGADAGELFF,TGTGCCAGCAGCCCGTCGGGCGGAGCGGACGCCGGGGAGCTGTTTTTT
16,TRBV7-2,TRBJ1-1,NA,TRBD1,CASSLGEQGAGTEAFF,TGTGCCAGCAGCTTAGGAGAACAGGGGGCGGGAACTGAAGCTTTCTTT
11,TRBV5-1,TRBJ1-1,NA,NA,CASSLGGEAFF,TGCGCCAGCAGCTTGGGAGGTGAAGCTTTCTTT
15,TRBV7-2,TRBJ1-2,NA,TRBD1,CASSPQGAGVQGYTF,TGTGCCAGCAGCCCCCAGGGGGCTGGGGTACAGGGCTACACCTTC
19,TRBV18,TRBJ2-1,NA,TRBD2,CASSPRGVSGRGGYNEQFF,TGTGCCAGCTCACCACGAGGCGTTTCCGGACGGGGGGGTTACAATGAGCAGTTCTTC